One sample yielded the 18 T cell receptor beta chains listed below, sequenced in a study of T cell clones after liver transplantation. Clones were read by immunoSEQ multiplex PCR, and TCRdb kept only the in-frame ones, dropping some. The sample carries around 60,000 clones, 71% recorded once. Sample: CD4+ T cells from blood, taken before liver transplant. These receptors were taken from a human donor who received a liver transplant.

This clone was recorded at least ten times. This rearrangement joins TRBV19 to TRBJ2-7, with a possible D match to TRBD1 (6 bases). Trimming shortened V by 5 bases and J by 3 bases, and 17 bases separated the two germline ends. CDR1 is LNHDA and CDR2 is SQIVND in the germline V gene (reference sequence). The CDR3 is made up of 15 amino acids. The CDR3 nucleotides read TGTGCCAGTAGTCCATGGGACAACTCCCGCTACGAGCAGTACTTC. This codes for CASSPWDNSRYEQYF.

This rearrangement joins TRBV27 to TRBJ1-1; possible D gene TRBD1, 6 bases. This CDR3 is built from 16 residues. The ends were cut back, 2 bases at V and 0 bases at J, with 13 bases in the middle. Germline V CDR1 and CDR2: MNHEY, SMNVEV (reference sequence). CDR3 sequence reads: CASSLGLGQLNTEAFF. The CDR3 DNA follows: TGTGCCAGCAGTTTAGGACTAGGACAGCTGAACACTGAAGCTTTCTTT.

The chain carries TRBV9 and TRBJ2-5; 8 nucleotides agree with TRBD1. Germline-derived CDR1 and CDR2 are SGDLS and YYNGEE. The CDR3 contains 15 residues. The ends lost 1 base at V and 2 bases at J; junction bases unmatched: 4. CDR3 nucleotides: TGTGCCAGCAGCGTAAGGACAGGGCATCAAGAGACCCAGTACTTC. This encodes CASSVRTGHQETQYF.

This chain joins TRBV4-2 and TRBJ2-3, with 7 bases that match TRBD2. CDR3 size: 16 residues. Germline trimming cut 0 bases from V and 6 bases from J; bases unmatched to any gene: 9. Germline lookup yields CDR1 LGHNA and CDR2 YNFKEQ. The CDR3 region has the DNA TGTGCCAGCAGCCAAGAAGGCCGGGGGGTGGTGGATACGCAGTATTTT. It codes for CASSQEGRGVVDTQYF.

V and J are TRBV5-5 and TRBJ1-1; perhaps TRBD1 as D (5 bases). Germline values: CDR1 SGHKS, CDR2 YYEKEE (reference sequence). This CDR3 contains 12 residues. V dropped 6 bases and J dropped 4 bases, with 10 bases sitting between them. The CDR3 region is CASIGGGTEAFF. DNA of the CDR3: TGTGCCAGCATCGGGGGGGGCACTGAAGCTTTCTTT.

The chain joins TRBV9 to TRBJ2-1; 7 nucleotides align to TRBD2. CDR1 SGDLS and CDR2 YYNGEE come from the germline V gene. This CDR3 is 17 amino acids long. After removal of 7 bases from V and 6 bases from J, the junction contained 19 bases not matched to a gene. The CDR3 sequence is CASRTGGPGDSVNEQFF. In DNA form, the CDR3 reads TGTGCCAGCCGAACGGGAGGCCCGGGGGATTCTGTCAATGAGCAGTTCTTC. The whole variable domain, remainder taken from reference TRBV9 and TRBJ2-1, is DSGVTQTPKHLITATGQRVTLRCSPRSGDLSVYWYQQSLDQGLQFLIQYYNGEERAKGNILERFSAQQFPDLHSELNLSSLELGDSALYFCASRTGGPGDSVNEQFFGPGTRLTVL.

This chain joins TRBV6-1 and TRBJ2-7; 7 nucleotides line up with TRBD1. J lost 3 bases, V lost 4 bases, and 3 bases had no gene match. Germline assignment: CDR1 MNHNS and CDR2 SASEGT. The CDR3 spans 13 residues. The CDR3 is CASSGDRDYEQYF. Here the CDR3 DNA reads TGTGCCAGCAGTGGTGACAGGGACTACGAGCAGTACTTC.

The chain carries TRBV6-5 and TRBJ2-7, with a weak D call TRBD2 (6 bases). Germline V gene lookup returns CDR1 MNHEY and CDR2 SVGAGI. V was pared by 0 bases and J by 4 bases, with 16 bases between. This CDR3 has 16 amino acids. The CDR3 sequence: CASSYSRLASRYEQYF. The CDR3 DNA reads TGTGCCAGCAGTTACTCAAGGCTAGCGAGTAGGTACGAGCAGTACTTC.

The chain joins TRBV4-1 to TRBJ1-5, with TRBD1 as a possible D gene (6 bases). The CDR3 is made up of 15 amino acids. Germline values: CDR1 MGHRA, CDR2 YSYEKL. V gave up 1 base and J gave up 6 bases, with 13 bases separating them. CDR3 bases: TGCGCCAGCAGCCAAGTACAGGTAGGGGGTCAGCCCCAGCATTTT. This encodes CASSQVQVGGQPQHF.

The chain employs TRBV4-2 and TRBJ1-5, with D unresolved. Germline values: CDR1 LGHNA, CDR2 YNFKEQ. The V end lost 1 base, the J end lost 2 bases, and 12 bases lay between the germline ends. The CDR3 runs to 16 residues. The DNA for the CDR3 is TGTGCCAGCAGCCAAGCTGACATGGAGGGCAATCAGCCCCAGCATTTT. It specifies CASSQADMEGNQPQHF.

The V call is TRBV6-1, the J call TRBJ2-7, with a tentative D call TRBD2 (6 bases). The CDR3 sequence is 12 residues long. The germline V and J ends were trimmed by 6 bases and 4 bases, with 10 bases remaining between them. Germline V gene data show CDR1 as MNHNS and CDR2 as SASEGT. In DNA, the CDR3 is TGTGCCAGCAGGGACTACCTTTACGAGCAGTACTTC. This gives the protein CASRDYLYEQYF.

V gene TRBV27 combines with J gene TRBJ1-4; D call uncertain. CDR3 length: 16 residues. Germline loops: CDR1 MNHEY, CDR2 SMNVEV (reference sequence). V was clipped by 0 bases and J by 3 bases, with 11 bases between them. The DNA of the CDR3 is TGTGCCAGCAGTTTATCGAGGGCAGCCCCTAATGAAAAACTGTTTTTT. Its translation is CASSLSRAAPNEKLFF.

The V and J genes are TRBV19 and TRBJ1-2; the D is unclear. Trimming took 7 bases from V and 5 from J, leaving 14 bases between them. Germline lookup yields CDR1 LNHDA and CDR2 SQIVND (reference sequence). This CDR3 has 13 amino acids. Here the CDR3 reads CASTPDQRYGYTF. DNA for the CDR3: TGTGCCAGTACCCCGGATCAGAGGTATGGCTACACCTTC.

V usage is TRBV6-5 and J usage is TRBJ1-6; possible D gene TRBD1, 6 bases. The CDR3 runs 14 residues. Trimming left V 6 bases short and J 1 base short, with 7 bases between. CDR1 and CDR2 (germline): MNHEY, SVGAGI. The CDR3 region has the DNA TGTGCCAGCAGACAGGGTTCCTATAATTCACCCCTCCACTTT. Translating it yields CASRQGSYNSPLHF.

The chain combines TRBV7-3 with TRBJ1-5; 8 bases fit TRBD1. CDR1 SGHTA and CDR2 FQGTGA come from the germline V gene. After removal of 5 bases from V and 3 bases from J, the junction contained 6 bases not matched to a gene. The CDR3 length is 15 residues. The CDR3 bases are TGTGCCAGCAGCCAACAGGGGGGGGTCAATCAGCCCCAGCATTTT. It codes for CASSQQGGVNQPQHF. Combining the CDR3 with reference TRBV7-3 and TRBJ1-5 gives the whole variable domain GAGVSQTPSNKVTEKGKYVELRCDPISGHTALYWYRQSLGQGPEFLIYFQGTGAADDSGLPNDRFFAVRPEGSVSTLKIQRTERGDSAVYLCASSQQGGVNQPQHFGDGTRLSIL.

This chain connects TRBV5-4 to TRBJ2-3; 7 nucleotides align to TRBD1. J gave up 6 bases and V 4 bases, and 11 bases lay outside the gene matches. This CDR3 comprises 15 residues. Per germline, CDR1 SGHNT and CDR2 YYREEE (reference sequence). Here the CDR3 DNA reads TGTGCCAGCAGCCTTGGCGGACAGGACGGGGATACGCAGTATTTT. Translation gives CASSLGGQDGDTQYF.

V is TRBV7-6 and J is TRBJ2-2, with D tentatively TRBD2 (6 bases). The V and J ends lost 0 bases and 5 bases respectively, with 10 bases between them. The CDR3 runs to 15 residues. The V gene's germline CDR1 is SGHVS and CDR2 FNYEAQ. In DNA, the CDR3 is TGTGCCAGCAGCTTAGCGAGAGGAGGGACCGGGGAGCTGTTTTTT. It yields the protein CASSLARGGTGELFF.

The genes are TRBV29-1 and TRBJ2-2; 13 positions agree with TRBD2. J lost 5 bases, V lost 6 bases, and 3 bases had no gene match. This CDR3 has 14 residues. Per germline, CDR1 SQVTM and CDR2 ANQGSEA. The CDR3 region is CSVQLAGGTGELFF. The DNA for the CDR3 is TGCAGCGTACAACTAGCGGGGGGGACCGGGGAGCTGTTTTTT.